This T cell receptor beta chain is drawn from a study of control samples from healthy donors and cancer patients. The assay was immunoSEQ multiplex PCR, and TCRdb's table has in-frame clones only and misses some. Of fewer than 200,000 clones detected, 90% appear once; the ten largest clones hold around 1.4%. V lost 1 base to trimming and J lost 0 bases, with 6 bases between them. There are 14 residues in the CDR3. Germline CDR1 reads LGHNA; CDR2 reads YSLEER. The sequenced sample consisted of blood. V is TRBV4-3 and J is TRBJ1-2, with D uncertain. This receptor was identified in a woman between 50 and 59 years old in good health. This CDR3 reads CASSQGAANYGYTF. Here the CDR3 DNA reads TGCGCCAGCAGCCAAGGCGCCGCTAACTATGGCTACACCTTC.